This TCR beta chain stems from a study of cytomegalovirus exposure and HLA in healthy donors. Study-wide findings and caveats: Productive rates of about 87% or about 30% were seen for most TCR beta V segments in an earlier analysis. Three chains linked to CMV were shown in vitro to be specific for CMV antigens. As was reported, the classifier diagnosed cytomegalovirus status with high specificity and sensitivity.

Each of the donors was a healthy bone marrow donor. A multiplex PCR was run with 60 Vbeta primers and 13 Jbeta primers. The data were produced by immunoSEQ multiplex PCR, yet TCRdb's version contains in-frame clones alone and is incomplete. In the table there are around 150,000 clones, 80% to 85% of which are singletons. On this clone: Antigen unknown.

Source material: PBMCs. This clonotype was sampled from a man between 18 and 35 years old in good health and CMV-seronegative.

CDR3 amino acids: CASSVGVGAVYEQYF. CDR3 coding DNA: TGTGCCAGCAGCGTAGGGGTGGGGGCCGTTTACGAGCAGTACTTC. V is TRBV9 and J is TRBJ2-5; the D gene is possibly TRBD1 (6 bases). The better agreement between TRBJ2-7 and the DNA end casts doubt on the J call. This CDR3 is built from 15 residues. CDR1 is SGDLS and CDR2 is YYNGEE in the germline V gene.